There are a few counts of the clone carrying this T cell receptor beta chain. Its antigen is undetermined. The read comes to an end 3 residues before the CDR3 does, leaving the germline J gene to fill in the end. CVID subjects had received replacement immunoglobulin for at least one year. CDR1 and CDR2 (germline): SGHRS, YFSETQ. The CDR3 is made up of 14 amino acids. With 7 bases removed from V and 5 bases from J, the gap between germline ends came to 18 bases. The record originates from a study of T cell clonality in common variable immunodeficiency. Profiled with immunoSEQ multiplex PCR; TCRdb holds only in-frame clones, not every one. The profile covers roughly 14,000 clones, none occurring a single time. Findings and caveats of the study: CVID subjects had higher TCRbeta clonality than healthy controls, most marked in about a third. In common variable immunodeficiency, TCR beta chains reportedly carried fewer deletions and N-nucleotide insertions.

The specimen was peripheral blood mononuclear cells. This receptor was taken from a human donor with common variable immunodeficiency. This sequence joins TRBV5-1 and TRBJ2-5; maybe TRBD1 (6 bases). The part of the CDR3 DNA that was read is TGCGCCAGCTACCCCATACAGGGTTCCGAGACC. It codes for CASYPIQGSET. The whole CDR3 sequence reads CASYPIQGSETQYF.